A single sample gave rise to the 18 T cell receptor beta chains below, sequenced in a study of blood T cell repertoires in COVID-19. Sequencing used immunoSEQ multiplex PCR; TCRdb keeps in-frame clones, though not all of them. The profile shows more than 85,000 clones, 70% to 90% of them singletons. The sequenced sample was peripheral blood. The receptors shown here come from a human donor in a cohort sampled during active COVID-19.

This clone was seen more than once but under ten times. The chain links TRBV6-5 to TRBJ1-2; tentatively, D is TRBD1 (5 bases). V was cut by 2 bases and J by 7 bases, with 8 bases left in between. Per the germline V gene, CDR1 is MNHEY and CDR2 is SVGAGI. This CDR3 is 12 amino acids long. The CDR3 DNA reads as TGTGCCAGCAGTTACGTGGGGGGTGGCTACACCTTC. It is translated as CASSYVGGGYTF.

Only one count was recorded for this clone. V is TRBV4-1 and J is TRBJ2-3; 14 bases agree with TRBD2. V trimming: 0 bases; J trimming: 3 bases; junction bases outside the gene matches: 5. Germline CDR1 MGHRA, CDR2 YSYEKL. The CDR3 spans 18 residues. The CDR3 nucleotides are TGCGCCAGCAGCCAAGAGGATGGGACTAGCGGGAGAACAGATACGCAGTATTTT. Translated: CASSQEDGTSGRTDTQYF.

This rearrangement joins TRBV18 to TRBJ2-5; 8 bases align to TRBD1. Germline assignment: CDR1 KGHSH and CDR2 LQKENI. The CDR3 spans 14 residues. V lost 3 bases to trimming and J lost 4 bases; unmatched junction nucleotides: 4. The CDR3 loop reads CASSPPTGAETQYF. CDR3 coding DNA: TGTGCCAGCTCACCCCCGACAGGGGCAGAGACCCAGTACTTC.

The chain combines TRBV5-1 with TRBJ1-2; 7 positions agree with TRBD1. CDR1 is SGHRS, CDR2 YFSETQ, per germline. The CDR3 covers 15 residues. The V segment lost 5 bases and the J segment 4 bases; nucleotides outside the gene matches: 11. The CDR3 loop is CASSPERQGSYGYTF. CDR3 nucleotide sequence: TGCGCCAGCAGTCCCGAACGACAGGGAAGCTATGGCTACACCTTC.

This chain connects TRBV27 to TRBJ1-6, with a weak D call TRBD1 (6 bases). Germline CDR1 reads MNHEY; CDR2 reads SMNVEV (reference sequence). Trimming pared 7 bases from V and 6 bases from J, leaving 19 bases between. There are 16 residues in the CDR3. CDR3 sequence (DNA): TGTGCCAGCAAACAAAGGTCTGGACAGTTTAATTCACCCCTCCACTTT. It translates to CASKQRSGQFNSPLHF.

The gene calls are TRBV5-6 and TRBJ2-2; tentative D call: TRBD2 (6 bases). Trimming cost V 3 bases and J 2 bases, with 14 bases left between them. Germline V CDR1 and CDR2: SGHDT, YYEEEE. This CDR3 is built from 16 residues. CDR3: CASSWGTGGNTGELFF. CDR3 nucleotides: TGTGCCAGCAGCTGGGGGACTGGCGGTAACACCGGGGAGCTGTTTTTT.

This chain uses TRBV7-3 with TRBJ2-3; TRBD2 might be the D (5 bases). V was trimmed by 5 bases and J by 5 bases, leaving 11 bases between them. The CDR3 is 13 amino acids. CDR1 and CDR2 (germline): SGHTA, FQGTGA. CDR3 protein: CASSTSGLDTQYF. CDR3 nucleotide sequence: TGTGCCAGCAGCACCTCGGGGTTAGATACGCAGTATTTT. Using reference TRBV7-3 and TRBJ2-3 for the parts outside the CDR3, the full variable domain is GAGVSQTPSNKVTEKGKYVELRCDPISGHTALYWYRQSLGQGPEFLIYFQGTGAADDSGLPNDRFFAVRPEGSVSTLKIQRTERGDSAVYLCASSTSGLDTQYFGPGTRLTVL.

J is TRBJ1-2 and V is TRBV9; no definite D call. There are 14 residues in the CDR3. CDR1 is SGDLS and CDR2 is YYNGEE in the germline V gene. V shed 0 bases and J shed 4 bases, with 10 bases lying between them. CDR3 loop: CASSVANSPYGYTF. The CDR3 DNA reads as TGTGCCAGCAGCGTAGCTAACAGCCCCTATGGCTACACCTTC.

The chain recombines TRBV6-2 or TRBV6-3 with TRBJ2-7; D remains unclear. The germline V and J ends were trimmed by 4 bases and 0 bases, with 13 bases remaining between them. The CDR3 spans 15 residues. Germline V gene data show CDR1 as MNHEY and CDR2 as SVGEGT. CDR3 residues: CASSSLRGNSYEQYF. The CDR3 DNA reads TGTGCCAGCAGTTCTCTCAGAGGAAACTCCTACGAGCAGTACTTC.

This sequence joins TRBV4-2 and TRBJ2-3; 8 positions match TRBD2. The J segment lost 0 bases and the V segment lost 1 base, leaving 9 bases of the junction unmatched. The germline V gene has CDR1 LGHNA and CDR2 YNFKEQ. The CDR3 covers 18 residues. This chain's CDR3 is CASSQVLGGGPSTDTQYF. CDR3 coding DNA: TGTGCCAGCAGCCAAGTTCTCGGGGGGGGCCCTAGCACAGATACGCAGTATTTT.

This clone occurred once. The chain recombines TRBV10-3 with TRBJ1-6; the D gene is possibly TRBD1 (5 bases). CDR3 length: 14 amino acids. The V gene's germline CDR1 is ENHRY and CDR2 SYGVKD. Trimming cost V 6 bases and J 7 bases, with 13 bases left between them. CDR3 amino acids: CAIRSGGFNSPLHF. DNA for the CDR3: TGTGCCATCAGGTCCGGGGGGTTCAATTCACCCCTCCACTTT.

The gene calls are TRBV10-2 and TRBJ2-1; D may be TRBD2 (7 bases). Trimming shortened V by 1 base and J by 6 bases, and 13 bases separated the two germline ends. Germline CDR1 and CDR2: WSHSY and SAAADI. CDR3 length: 15 amino acids. The CDR3 loop reads CASSELWEGGNEQFF. Here the CDR3 DNA reads TGCGCCAGCAGTGAGTTGTGGGAGGGGGGCAATGAGCAGTTCTTC.

This clone has only one observation. V and J are TRBV4-1 and TRBJ2-2, with D possibly TRBD2 on 6 matching bases. The CDR3 length is 19 residues. Germline V gives CDR1 MGHRA, CDR2 YSYEKL. Trimming left V 0 bases short and J 3 bases short, with 20 bases between. CDR3 DNA: TGCGCCAGCAGCCAAGATCTATTACCCCGGGAGTTGGACACCGGGGAGCTGTTTTTT. This sequence encodes CASSQDLLPRELDTGELFF.

V gene TRBV24-1 combines with J gene TRBJ2-5, with D maybe TRBD2 (7 bases). The V gene lost 4 bases and the J gene lost 5 bases, with 16 bases spanning the gap. The CDR3 sequence is 15 residues long. Germline V gene data show CDR1 as KGHDR and CDR2 as SFDVKD. The CDR3 loop reads CATSDPLGGGETQYF. In DNA form, the CDR3 reads TGTGCCACCAGTGACCCCCTGGGAGGGGGGGAGACCCAGTACTTC.

The chain has TRBV11-3 and TRBJ1-1; 7 bases match TRBD1. Trimming took 5 bases from V and 1 from J; bases not matched to a gene: 1. In germline, CDR1 is SGHNT, CDR2 YENEEA. This CDR3 has 13 residues. In nucleotides, the CDR3 is TGTGCCAGCAGCCGGGACAGGAACACTGAAGCTTTCTTT. Protein: CASSRDRNTEAFF.

The V and J genes are TRBV6-5 and TRBJ2-1, with TRBD2 matching 9 bases. The CDR3 sequence is 14 residues long. Germline CDR1 and CDR2: MNHEY and SVGAGI. J was trimmed by 2 bases and V by 9 bases; bases with no gene match: 5. DNA for the CDR3: TGTGCCAGTCGAGCGGGAGGACCCTACAATGAGCAGTTCTTC. It codes for CASRAGGPYNEQFF.

About this clone: At one boundary the junction diverges from the germline segment, which might be a read error. CDR3 in DNA: TGTGCCGGCAGTTTACCGGACAGGGGCAATGGCTACACCTTC. It yields the protein CAGSLPDRGNGYTF. V gene TRBV28 combines with J gene TRBJ1-2, with 9 bases matching TRBD1. CDR3 length equals 14 residues. Per germline, CDR1 MDHEN and CDR2 SYDVKM.

This clone was seen a single time. This chain joins TRBV13 and TRBJ2-7, with TRBD2 identical over 11 bases. This CDR3 has 17 residues. Germline V gene sequence: CDR1 PRHDT, CDR2 FYEKMQ (reference sequence). V shed 6 bases and J 3 bases; nucleotides not matched to a gene: 13. In nucleotides, the CDR3 is TGTGCCAGCAGTCAGGGTAGCGGGAGGGCCTATGTCTACGAGCAGTACTTC. This gives the protein CASSQGSGRAYVYEQYF. Full variable domain (remainder filled in from reference TRBV13 and TRBJ2-7): AAGVIQSPRHLIKEKRETATLKCYPIPRHDTVYWYQQGPGQDPQFLISFYEKMQSDKGSIPDRFSAQQFSDYHSELNMSSLELGDSALYFCASSQGSGRAYVYEQYFGPGTRLTVT.